The 7 T cell receptor beta chains below all came from one sample that was sequenced in a study of cytomegalovirus exposure and HLA in healthy donors. The PCR had 60 Vbeta and 13 Jbeta primers. Repertoires were generated with immunoSEQ multiplex PCR, while TCRdb's copy carries only in-frame clones and drops some. Here the sample spans around 140,000 clones, 77% being singletons. Sequenced: PBMCs. These receptors were collected from a male donor in good health and CMV-seronegative.

The chain employs TRBV18 and TRBJ1-4; D ambiguous. The CDR3 runs to 15 residues. Trimming pared 3 bases from V and 0 bases from J, leaving 8 bases between. Germline V gene data show CDR1 as KGHSH and CDR2 as LQKENI. This chain's CDR3 is CASSPRQATNEKLFF. The DNA of the CDR3 is TGTGCCAGCTCACCCCGACAAGCAACTAATGAAAAACTGTTTTTT.

The rearrangement uses TRBV10-3 and TRBJ1-5; D gene ambiguous. CDR3 length equals 14 residues. In germline, CDR1 is ENHRY, CDR2 SYGVKD. V dropped 3 bases and J dropped 6 bases, with 12 bases sitting between them. DNA of the CDR3: TGTGCCATCAGTGATGACTATTCGGGTCAGCCCCAGCATTTT. It is translated as CAISDDYSGQPQHF.

About this clone: Germline is not matched at one junction end, which may reflect a read error. The V call is TRBV4-2, the J call TRBJ2-6; TRBD1 is a possible D gene (6 bases). Germline-derived CDR1 and CDR2 are LGHNA and YNFKEQ. There are 15 residues in the CDR3. The CDR3 DNA reads as TGTGCCAGCAGCCCGGACAGCTCTGGGGCCAACGGCCTGACTTTC. Translated, it gives CASSPDSSGANGLTF.

CDR3 nucleotide sequence: TGTGCCAGCAGCGCGGTGATGAACACTGAAGCTTTCTTT. Translated: CASSAVMNTEAFF. The chain carries TRBV14 and TRBJ1-1; D not certain. Germline V gene data show CDR1 as SGHDN and CDR2 as FVKESK. With 5 bases removed from V and 0 bases from J, the gap between germline ends came to 7 bases. The CDR3 spans 13 residues.

This chain connects TRBV10-3 to TRBJ2-5; TRBD1 aligns across 7 bases. This CDR3 is built from 14 residues. From germline, CDR1 is ENHRY and CDR2 SYGVKD. With 0 bases clipped from V and 4 bases from J, the junction kept 2 bases outside the gene matches. Written as DNA, the CDR3 is TGTGCCATCAGTGAGTCGGCAGGGGGAGAGACCCAGTACTTC. Residues: CAISESAGGETQYF.

The chain combines TRBV7-3 with TRBJ2-2, with TRBD1 identical over 9 bases. V shed 8 bases and J 7 bases; nucleotides not matched to a gene: 8. This CDR3 has 14 residues. In germline, CDR1 is SGHTA, CDR2 FQGTGA. The CDR3 reads CASQRTGEDGELFF. The CDR3 bases are TGTGCCAGCCAAAGGACAGGGGAGGACGGGGAGCTGTTTTTT.

This chain connects TRBV5-4 to TRBJ2-5; D is unclear. CDR3 length: 14 residues. Germline V gene lookup returns CDR1 SGHNT and CDR2 YYREEE (reference sequence). Trimming removed 0 bases at V and 3 bases at J, with 9 bases between. The CDR3 DNA reads as TGTGCCAGCAGCTTGGACTCATCGAAAGAGACCCAGTACTTC. This translates into CASSLDSSKETQYF.